These 20 T cell receptor beta chains were all obtained from the same sample, sequenced in a study of blood T cell repertoires in COVID-19. Clones were sequenced by immunoSEQ multiplex PCR, and TCRdb holds only the in-frame ones, with some missing. The sample shows 70,000 or so clones, under 85% of them seen only once. The source material was peripheral blood. The receptors originated from a man aged 70-80 years with acute or convalescent COVID-19.

This clone was seen a handful of times. The chain couples TRBV4-2 to TRBJ2-1; possibly TRBD2 for D (6 bases). From germline, CDR1 is LGHNA and CDR2 YNFKEQ. The ends were cut back, 1 base at V and 12 bases at J, with 22 bases in the middle. This CDR3 region has 16 residues. Here the CDR3 reads CASSQGVGGLVDGQFF. As DNA, the CDR3 is TGTGCCAGCAGCCAAGGAGTCGGAGGGTTGGTGGATGGGCAGTTCTTC.

The genes are TRBV18 and TRBJ2-7; 10 bases line up with TRBD2. The CDR3 has 16 residues. The J segment lost 6 bases and the V segment lost 2 bases, leaving 10 bases of the junction unmatched. From germline, CDR1 is KGHSH and CDR2 LQKENI. The CDR3 region has the DNA TGTGCCAGCTCACCAAAGAAAACTAGCGGGAACCTCGAGCAGTACTTC. Translation: CASSPKKTSGNLEQYF.

This clone was picked up one time. The chain employs TRBV24-1 and TRBJ2-3; 9 bases fit TRBD1. The V segment lost 4 bases and the J segment 8 bases; nucleotides outside the gene matches: 12. Germline V gives CDR1 KGHDR, CDR2 SFDVKD. The CDR3 loop spans 16 amino acids. CDR3 in DNA: TGTGCCACCAGTGAGATTCCGGGACAGGGAATGGGTACGCAGTATTTT. This encodes CATSEIPGQGMGTQYF.

A few counts support this clone. Written as DNA, the CDR3 is TGTGCCAGCAGTTTCCAGGGAAACTATGGCTACACCTTC. Translated, it gives CASSFQGNYGYTF. The chain employs TRBV27 and TRBJ1-2; D is perhaps TRBD1 (5 bases). V gave up 3 bases and J gave up 2 bases, with 7 bases separating them. This CDR3 comprises 13 residues. Germline CDR1 is MNHEY and CDR2 is SMNVEV (reference sequence).

This rearrangement joins TRBV6-2 or TRBV6-3 to TRBJ2-7; 9 bases line up with TRBD2. The germline V gene has CDR1 MNHEY and CDR2 SVGEGT. This CDR3 is 18 amino acids long. The junction had 12 bases not matched to a gene; V was cut back by 0 bases and J by 3 bases. CDR3 protein: CASSYSRSVGSGSYEQYF. CDR3 nucleotides: TGTGCCAGCAGTTACTCGAGGTCAGTCGGTAGCGGGAGCTACGAGCAGTACTTC.

The sample holds many counts of this clone. V is TRBV28 and J is TRBJ2-5, with D possibly matching TRBD2 (6 bases). With 5 bases removed from V and 5 bases from J, the gap between germline ends came to 15 bases. Germline V gene lookup returns CDR1 MDHEN and CDR2 SYDVKM. CDR3 length equals 14 residues. The CDR3 loop is CASSLGGSSETQYF. Written as DNA, the CDR3 is TGTGCCAGCAGTCTCGGGGGTTCATCTGAGACCCAGTACTTC. Filled out from reference TRBV28 and TRBJ2-5, the complete variable domain reads DVKVTQSSRYLVKRTGEKVFLECVQDMDHENMFWYRQDPGLGLRLIYFSYDVKMKEKGDIPEGYSVSREKKERFSLILESASTNQTSMYLCASSLGGSSETQYFGPGTRLLVL.

This clone qualifies as medium-sized. The chain links TRBV6-6 to TRBJ1-5; a weak D match, TRBD1 (6 bases). V lost 7 bases, J lost 4 bases, and 14 bases lay in between. The CDR3 runs 14 residues. The germline V gene has CDR1 MNHNY and CDR2 SVGAGI (reference sequence). The chain's CDR3 is CASKGGNDNQPQHF. The CDR3 DNA sequence: TGTGCCAGCAAGGGGGGGAATGATAATCAGCCCCAGCATTTT.

This chain uses TRBV18 with TRBJ2-1, with D maybe TRBD1 (6 bases). Trimming shortened V by 0 bases and J by 8 bases, and 11 bases separated the two germline ends. The CDR3 loop spans 14 amino acids. The V gene's germline CDR1 is KGHSH and CDR2 LQKENI. CDR3 in amino acids: CASSPPGTLDEQFF. The CDR3 nucleotides read TGTGCCAGCTCACCACCCGGGACATTAGATGAGCAGTTCTTC.

The chain is built from TRBV27 and TRBJ1-4, with 9 bases matching TRBD1. Germline CDR1 is MNHEY and CDR2 is SMNVEV (reference sequence). CDR3 size: 14 residues. With V trimmed by 5 bases and J by 7 bases, 5 bases remained unmatched. The CDR3 protein is CASSRDRVIEKLFF. DNA of the CDR3: TGTGCCAGCAGTCGGGACAGGGTTATTGAAAAACTGTTTTTT.

This clone was observed a handful of times. This chain connects TRBV19 to TRBJ2-1, with 16 bases identical to TRBD2. The V gene end was trimmed by 11 bases and the J gene end by 6 bases; junction bases not matched to a gene: 13. CDR3 size: 17 residues. CDR1 and CDR2 from the germline V gene are LNHDA and SQIVND (reference sequence). The CDR3 bases are TGTGCCTCCCTTGGGGGACTAGCGGGAGGGGTACGCAATGAGCAGTTCTTC. Its translation is CASLGGLAGGVRNEQFF.

This chain joins TRBV5-8 and TRBJ2-7; D may be TRBD1 (6 bases). The CDR3 is 13 amino acids. Germline-derived CDR1 and CDR2 are SGHTS and YDEGEE. V was cut by 6 bases and J by 2 bases, with 12 bases left in between. CDR3 sequence: CASTSDRTYEQYF. The CDR3, as DNA: TGTGCCAGCACCTCCGACAGGACCTACGAGCAGTACTTC.

Only a few counts were recorded for this clone. The chain combines TRBV5-4 with TRBJ1-6, with 11 bases aligning to TRBD1. The ends lost 6 bases at V and 9 bases at J; junction bases unmatched: 11. The CDR3 spans 16 residues. CDR1 is SGHNT, CDR2 YYREEE, per germline (reference sequence). CDR3 DNA: TGTGCCAGCACCTCGTCCGGGACAGGGGGGAGTTCACCCCTCCACTTT. This encodes CASTSSGTGGSSPLHF.

This chain uses TRBV6-6 with TRBJ1-2, with TRBD1 matching 8 bases. The CDR3 sequence is 15 residues long. J lost 3 bases, V lost 2 bases, and 5 bases had no gene match. CDR1 and CDR2 from the germline V gene are MNHNY and SVGAGI (reference sequence). The CDR3 DNA is TGTGCCAGCAGTTACCAGGGGGCGGGATACTATGGCTACACCTTC. It translates to CASSYQGAGYYGYTF.

The rearrangement uses TRBV2 and TRBJ2-7; 8 bases match TRBD1. The V and J ends lost 6 bases and 2 bases, in that order; junction bases with no gene match: 9. Germline V gene sequence: CDR1 SNHLY, CDR2 FYNNEI. The CDR3 sequence is 15 residues long. CDR3 protein: CASSLSSGQAYEQYF. The CDR3, as DNA: TGTGCCAGCAGCCTTTCTTCGGGACAGGCCTACGAGCAGTACTTC.

The rearrangement joins TRBV28 to TRBJ1-2, with D unclear. The CDR3 is 12 amino acids. Germline V gene lookup returns CDR1 MDHEN and CDR2 SYDVKM. Trimming took 5 bases from V and 2 from J, leaving 6 bases between them. CDR3 nucleotides: TGTGCCAGCAGTCTAGGAAACTATGGCTACACCTTC. Translated: CASSLGNYGYTF.

The chain couples TRBV4-1 to TRBJ1-2; TRBD1 aligns across 8 bases. With 1 base clipped from V and 8 bases from J, the junction kept 3 bases outside the gene matches. Germline V gene lookup returns CDR1 MGHRA and CDR2 YSYEKL. The CDR3 sequence is 13 residues long. The CDR3 DNA follows: TGCGCCAGCAGCCAAGTGGACAGGGTAGGCTACACCTTC. The encoded protein is CASSQVDRVGYTF.

In its sample, this clone was seen a few times. This chain links TRBV4-1 with TRBJ2-7; 7 nucleotides align to TRBD1. The germline V gene encodes CDR1 MGHRA and CDR2 YSYEKL. The CDR3 runs 13 residues. V shed 1 base and J 9 bases; nucleotides not matched to a gene: 6. CDR3 sequence: CASSQGGQTRQYF. Here the CDR3 DNA reads TGCGCCAGCAGCCAAGGGGGACAGACGAGGCAGTACTTC.

This clone was observed a few times. V and J are TRBV4-2 and TRBJ2-1; TRBD1 aligns across 9 bases. The CDR3 extends over 14 amino acids. V was clipped by 6 bases and J by 4 bases; unmatched bases: 4. CDR1 and CDR2 (germline): LGHNA, YNFKEQ. CDR3 sequence (DNA): TGTGCCAGCAGGGGGACAGGGATTTACAATGAGCAGTTCTTC. Its translation is CASRGTGIYNEQFF.

In this sample, this clone turned up a few times. V and J are TRBV27 and TRBJ1-2; D unclear. Deletions cut 2 bases from V and 4 bases from J, with 5 bases between. Germline CDR1 and CDR2: MNHEY and SMNVEV (reference sequence). This CDR3 spans 12 amino acids. CDR3 region: CASSLSGYGYTF. The CDR3 nucleotides read TGTGCCAGCAGTTTAAGCGGCTATGGCTACACCTTC.

The chain couples TRBV7-3 to TRBJ2-3; 14 nucleotides match TRBD2. The trim removed 8 bases at V and 4 bases at J, leaving 5 bases unmatched. Germline V gene data show CDR1 as SGHTA and CDR2 as FQGTGA. The CDR3 consists of 15 residues. The CDR3 DNA sequence: TGTGCCAGCTCGAGACTAGCGGGAGGGCCAGATACGCAGTATTTT. Translating gives CASSRLAGGPDTQYF.